These 25 T cell receptor beta chains share one sample of origin, sequenced in a study of shared clonotypes between healthy human individuals. Clones were sequenced by immunoSEQ multiplex PCR, and TCRdb holds only the in-frame ones, with some missing. The sample lists about 530,000 clones; 96% were seen once. Material for sequencing was naive CD4+ T cells sorted from blood. The subset: CD45RA+ positively selected. These receptors came from a woman in her 30s in good health.

The CDR3 loop is CASSFQLAGEGNEQFF. DNA of the CDR3: TGCGCCAGCAGCTTCCAACTAGCGGGAGAGGGCAATGAGCAGTTCTTC. J is TRBJ2-1 and V is TRBV4-1, with 11 bases identical to TRBD2. V was pared by 5 bases and J by 6 bases, with 9 bases of the junction left unmatched. The CDR3 is 16 amino acids. Germline values: CDR1 MGHRA, CDR2 YSYEKL.

The chain links TRBV15 to TRBJ1-1; D is ambiguous. Germline V gives CDR1 LNHNV, CDR2 YYDKDF (reference sequence). Trimming shortened V by 3 bases and J by 0 bases, and 8 bases separated the two germline ends. The length of the CDR3 is 14 residues. The chain's CDR3 is CATSSRRMNTEAFF. The CDR3 nucleotides read TGTGCCACCAGCAGTCGGAGAATGAACACTGAAGCTTTCTTT.

The chain recombines TRBV28 with TRBJ2-1; 7 nucleotides align to TRBD1. CDR3 length: 14 residues. V gave up 10 bases and J gave up 7 bases; unmatched junction bases: 13. The germline gives CDR1 MDHEN, CDR2 SYDVKM. CDR3 DNA: TGTGCCACCAACGAAGGGACAGCCATTAATGAGCAGTTCTTC. This codes for CATNEGTAINEQFF.

The rearrangement links TRBV11-2 to TRBJ2-5, with 11 nucleotides matching TRBD2. The DNA matches TRBJ2-7 better at its end, which makes the J call doubtful. This CDR3 is 15 amino acids long. CDR1 and CDR2 from the germline V gene are SGHAT and FQNNGV. The DNA for the CDR3 is TGTGCCAGCAGCCACGGGACTAGCGGTGCCTACGAGCAGTACTTC. Translation: CASSHGTSGAYEQYF.

The chain links TRBV5-6 to TRBJ1-2; a possible D gene is TRBD1 (6 bases). CDR1 and CDR2 (germline): SGHDT, YYEEEE. CDR3 length: 15 amino acids. Trimming pared 4 bases from V and 6 bases from J, leaving 19 bases between. CDR3 sequence reads: CASSARGYRHNGYTF. Here the CDR3 DNA reads TGTGCCAGCAGCGCCAGGGGATATCGGCATAATGGCTACACCTTC. Variable domain in full (rest from reference TRBV5-6 and TRBJ1-2): DAGVTQSPTHLIKTRGQQVTLRCSPKSGHDTVSWYQQALGQGPQFIFQYYEEEERQRGNFPDRFSGHQFPNYSSELNVNALLLGDSALYLCASSARGYRHNGYTFGSGTRLTVV.

Here the CDR3 reads CASSSGTANTEAFF. DNA of the CDR3: TGCGCCAGCAGCTCCGGGACAGCGAACACTGAAGCTTTCTTT. This chain uses TRBV5-1 with TRBJ1-1; 7 nucleotides align to TRBD1. With 3 bases clipped from V and 1 base from J, the junction kept 3 bases outside the gene matches. In germline, CDR1 is SGHRS, CDR2 YFSETQ. This CDR3 spans 14 amino acids.

The CDR3 loop reads CASSGRGLFAGGADTQYF. CDR3 bases: TGTGCCAGCAGTGGCAGGGGGTTATTTGCGGGAGGAGCAGATACGCAGTATTTT. The chain uses TRBV28 and TRBJ2-3; D is possibly TRBD2 (8 bases). V was pared by 5 bases and J by 4 bases, with 25 bases between. Germline CDR1 is MDHEN and CDR2 is SYDVKM. The CDR3 is 18 amino acids.

The chain is built from TRBV6-5 and TRBJ1-1, with D unclear. Germline CDR1 MNHEY, CDR2 SVGAGI. The CDR3 is 14 amino acids. Trimming took off 2 bases at V and 3 bases at J, with 10 bases between the two ends. The CDR3 sequence: CASSYAFGYTEAFF. Written as DNA, the CDR3 is TGTGCCAGCAGTTACGCCTTCGGGTACACTGAAGCTTTCTTT.

This clone has a single count. CDR3 amino acids: CASSFIGASANYGYTF. The CDR3 DNA sequence: TGTGCCAGCAGTTTTATAGGAGCGTCGGCTAACTATGGCTACACCTTC. The chain links TRBV28 to TRBJ1-2, with D hard to call. The V end lost 3 bases, the J end lost 0 bases, and 14 bases lay between the germline ends. The CDR3 is 16 residues long. CDR1 MDHEN and CDR2 SYDVKM come from the germline V gene.

V and J are TRBV7-6 and TRBJ2-5; 8 bases line up with TRBD1. CDR3 length equals 15 residues. Germline V lookup: CDR1 SGHVS, CDR2 FNYEAQ. Losses at the gene ends were 5 bases for V and 5 bases for J; bases not matched to a gene: 10. The CDR3 sequence is CASSIRQGAWETQYF. The DNA of the CDR3 is TGTGCCAGCAGCATCCGTCAGGGGGCATGGGAGACCCAGTACTTC.

In its sample, this clone was seen a few times. The chain has TRBV29-1 and TRBJ1-5; D not resolved. V dropped 4 bases and J dropped 0 bases, with 4 bases sitting between them. CDR3 length equals 12 residues. Germline CDR1 and CDR2: SQVTM and ANQGSEA. The CDR3 DNA is TGCAGCGTTGCCAATAGCAATCAGCCCCAGCATTTT. It specifies CSVANSNQPQHF.

The rearrangement links TRBV7-9 to TRBJ2-5; D is ambiguous. V was clipped by 4 bases and J by 5 bases, with 20 bases between them. The CDR3 is 16 amino acids. CDR1 SEHNR and CDR2 FQNEAQ come from the germline V gene (reference sequence). The DNA of the CDR3 is TGTGCCAGCAGCTCCAAAGGAGTAGCCTTGGGGGAGACCCAGTACTTC. Protein sequence: CASSSKGVALGETQYF.

The genes are TRBV5-1 and TRBJ1-2; 7 nucleotides align to TRBD1. The CDR3 spans 14 residues. V lost 4 bases and J lost 5; bases outside the gene matches: 8. CDR1 and CDR2 from the germline V gene are SGHRS and YFSETQ. CDR3 sequence reads: CASSTGQPGYGYTF. CDR3 nucleotide sequence: TGCGCCAGCAGCACGGGACAGCCAGGATATGGCTACACCTTC.

This rearrangement joins TRBV27 to TRBJ2-7; the D gene could be TRBD1 or TRBD2 (5 bases each). The CDR3 spans 14 residues. The V end was cut by 5 bases, the J end by 3 bases, with 14 bases between. The germline CDR1 and CDR2 sequences are MNHEY and SMNVEV (reference sequence). CDR3 amino acids: CASSVQGPLYEQYF. CDR3 coding DNA: TGTGCCAGCAGTGTCCAGGGACCGCTCTACGAGCAGTACTTC.

Concerning this clone: This same CDR3 is encoded by further DNA sequences in the sample. The genes are TRBV14 and TRBJ1-5; D is ambiguous. The CDR3 runs to 13 residues. Germline loops: CDR1 SGHDN, CDR2 FVKESK. Between the trimmed V and J ends, which lost 1 base and 7 bases, there was a span of 8 bases. The CDR3: CASSQGLRQPQHF. Written as DNA, the CDR3 is TGTGCCAGCAGCCAAGGTCTACGGCAGCCCCAGCATTTT. Together with reference TRBV14 and TRBJ1-5, the CDR3 gives the full variable domain: EAGVTQFPSHSVIEKGQTVTLRCDPISGHDNLYWYRRVMGKEIKFLLHFVKESKQDESGMPNNRFLAERTGGTYSTLKVQPAELEDSGVYFCASSQGLRQPQHFGDGTRLSIL.

The V and J genes are TRBV5-1 and TRBJ1-5; 7 nucleotides agree with TRBD1. With V trimmed by 0 bases and J by 4 bases, 4 bases remained unmatched. CDR3 length equals 15 residues. CDR1 is SGHRS and CDR2 is YFSETQ in the germline V gene. The CDR3 here is CASSLAGTDNQPQHF. Here the CDR3 DNA reads TGCGCCAGCAGCTTGGCCGGGACAGATAATCAGCCCCAGCATTTT.

The rearrangement uses TRBV5-1 and TRBJ2-2, with TRBD1 matching 10 bases. Germline V lookup: CDR1 SGHRS, CDR2 YFSETQ. The V and J ends lost 4 bases and 6 bases, in that order; junction bases with no gene match: 6. The CDR3 has 15 amino acids. The CDR3: CASSKRDRGAGELFF. CDR3 in DNA: TGCGCCAGCAGCAAGCGGGACAGGGGCGCCGGGGAGCTGTTTTTT.

This clone was seen only once. The chain employs TRBV4-1 and TRBJ2-5, with 10 bases lining up with TRBD2. This CDR3 has 16 amino acids. The germline V gene has CDR1 MGHRA and CDR2 YSYEKL. Unmatched junction bases numbered 5, after V lost 1 base and J lost 3 bases. CDR3 DNA sequence: TGCGCCAGCAGCCAAGGGGCTAGCGGGAGCGAAGAGACCCAGTACTTC. This gives the protein CASSQGASGSEETQYF.

V gene TRBV5-1 combines with J gene TRBJ2-1; maybe TRBD2 (6 bases). CDR3 size: 13 residues. V lost 5 bases, J lost 4 bases, and 10 bases lay in between. Germline-derived CDR1 and CDR2 are SGHRS and YFSETQ. The DNA of the CDR3 is TGCGCCAGCAGTTGGGACTTTTACAATGAGCAGTTCTTC. It encodes CASSWDFYNEQFF.

This sequence joins TRBV2 and TRBJ2-7; a possible D gene is TRBD1 (6 bases). Deletions cut 7 bases from V and 2 bases from J, with 15 bases between. The length of the CDR3 is 14 residues. Germline V CDR1 and CDR2: SNHLY, FYNNEI. The CDR3 region has the DNA TGTGCCAGCACCGACAGGACAACTCCCTACGAGCAGTACTTC. This encodes CASTDRTTPYEQYF.

This clone showed up just a few times. Different DNA sequences within this sample yield the same CDR3. The CDR3 DNA reads TGCGCCAGCAGCCCGAGAGGGGGCTCATACGAGCAGTACTTC. Protein: CASSPRGGSYEQYF. This chain connects TRBV4-1 to TRBJ2-7, with 7 bases matching TRBD1. Germline V gene data show CDR1 as MGHRA and CDR2 as YSYEKL. Trimming took 4 bases from V and 4 from J; bases not matched to a gene: 7. The CDR3 runs 14 residues.

The count of this clone is one. The rearrangement uses TRBV11-1 and TRBJ2-3, with D possibly matching TRBD2 (5 bases). The V gene lost 2 bases and the J gene lost 7 bases, with 13 bases spanning the gap. CDR1 is SGHAT and CDR2 is FQDESV in the germline V gene (reference sequence). This CDR3 has 14 amino acids. Here the CDR3 reads CASSLLGSENTQYF. CDR3 bases: TGTGCCAGCAGCTTACTCGGTAGCGAGAATACGCAGTATTTT.

As for this clone: One end of the junction is discordant with germline, which a read error may explain. The CDR3 region is CASTLITGGELFF. CDR3 nucleotides: TGTGCCAGCACCTTGATTACCGGCGGGGAGCTGTTTTTT. The chain is built from TRBV5-8 and TRBJ2-2; D is undetermined. Germline V gene lookup returns CDR1 SGHTS and CDR2 YDEGEE. This CDR3 is built from 13 residues.

The V call is TRBV5-1, the J call TRBJ2-2, with 13 bases lining up with TRBD2. The junction had 3 bases not matched to a gene; V was cut back by 4 bases and J by 0 bases. CDR1 is SGHRS and CDR2 is YFSETQ in the germline V gene. The CDR3 sequence is 17 residues long. This CDR3 is CASSGGLAGPNTGELFF. CDR3 DNA sequence: TGCGCCAGCAGCGGGGGACTAGCGGGGCCGAACACCGGGGAGCTGTTTTTT.

CDR3 protein: CASSGGQGDNEQFF. The CDR3 DNA follows: TGTGCCAGCAGCGGAGGACAGGGGGACAATGAGCAGTTCTTC. The chain joins TRBV9 to TRBJ2-1, with 10 bases matching TRBD1. CDR1 and CDR2 from the germline V gene are SGDLS and YYNGEE. Trimming cost V 3 bases and J 5 bases; bases outside gene matches: 2. This CDR3 spans 14 amino acids.